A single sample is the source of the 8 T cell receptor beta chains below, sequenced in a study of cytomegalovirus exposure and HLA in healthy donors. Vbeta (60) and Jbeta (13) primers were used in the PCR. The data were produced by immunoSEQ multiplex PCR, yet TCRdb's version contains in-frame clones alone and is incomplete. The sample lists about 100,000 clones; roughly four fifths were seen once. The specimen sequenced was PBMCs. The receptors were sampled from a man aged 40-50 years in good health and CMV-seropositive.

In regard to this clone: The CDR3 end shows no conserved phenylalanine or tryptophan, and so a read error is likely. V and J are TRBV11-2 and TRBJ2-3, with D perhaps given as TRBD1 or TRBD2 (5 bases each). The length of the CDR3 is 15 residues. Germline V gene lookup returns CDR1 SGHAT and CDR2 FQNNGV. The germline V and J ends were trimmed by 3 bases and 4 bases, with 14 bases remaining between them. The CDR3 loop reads CASSLRKVGADTQYL. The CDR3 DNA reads TGTGCCAGCAGCTTGCGCAAAGTGGGGGCAGATACGCAGTATCTT.

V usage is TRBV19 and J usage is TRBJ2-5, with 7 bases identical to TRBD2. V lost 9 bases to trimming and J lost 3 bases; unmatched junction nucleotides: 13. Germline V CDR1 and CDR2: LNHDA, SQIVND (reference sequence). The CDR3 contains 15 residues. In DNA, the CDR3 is TGTGCCAGCGGGAGGTTAGGGGCGGCCAAAGAGACCCAGTACTTC. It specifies CASGRLGAAKETQYF.

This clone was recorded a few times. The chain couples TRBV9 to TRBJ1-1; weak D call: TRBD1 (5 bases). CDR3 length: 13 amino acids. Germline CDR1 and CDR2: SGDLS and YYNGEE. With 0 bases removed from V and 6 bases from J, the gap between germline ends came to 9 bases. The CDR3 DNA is TGTGCCAGCAGCGTAGACGCGGGGGCTGAAGCTTTCTTT. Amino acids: CASSVDAGAEAFF.

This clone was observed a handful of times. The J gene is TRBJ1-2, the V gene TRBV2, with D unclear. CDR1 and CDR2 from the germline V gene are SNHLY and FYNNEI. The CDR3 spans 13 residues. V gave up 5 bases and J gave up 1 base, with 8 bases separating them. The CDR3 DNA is TGTGCCAGCAGTCCCGGTCTTAACTATGGCTACACCTTC. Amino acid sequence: CASSPGLNYGYTF. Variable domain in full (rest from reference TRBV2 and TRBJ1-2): EPEVTQTPSHQVTQMGQEVILRCVPISNHLYFYWYRQILGQKVEFLVSFYNNEISEKSEIFDDQFSVERPDGSNFTLKIRSTKLEDSAMYFCASSPGLNYGYTFGSGTRLTVV.

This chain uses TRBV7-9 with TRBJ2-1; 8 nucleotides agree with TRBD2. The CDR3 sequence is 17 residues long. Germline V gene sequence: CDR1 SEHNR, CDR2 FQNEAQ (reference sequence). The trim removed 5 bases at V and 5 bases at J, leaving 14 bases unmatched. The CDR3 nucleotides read TGTGCCAGCAGCCCCCCTCCGAGACTAGCGATACACAATGAGCAGTTCTTC. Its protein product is CASSPPPRLAIHNEQFF.

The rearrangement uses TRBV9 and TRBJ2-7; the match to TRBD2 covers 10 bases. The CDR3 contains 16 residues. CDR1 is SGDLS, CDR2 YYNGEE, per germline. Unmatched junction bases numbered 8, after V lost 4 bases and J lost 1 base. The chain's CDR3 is CASSTHRTSGSYEQYF. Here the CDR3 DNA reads TGTGCCAGCAGCACCCACAGGACTAGCGGTTCCTACGAGCAGTACTTC.

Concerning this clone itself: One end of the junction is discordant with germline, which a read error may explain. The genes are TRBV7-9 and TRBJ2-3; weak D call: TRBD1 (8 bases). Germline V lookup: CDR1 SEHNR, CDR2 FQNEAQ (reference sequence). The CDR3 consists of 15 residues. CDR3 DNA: TGTTCCAGCCCCACAGGGGGGGATAGCACAGATACGCAGTATTTT. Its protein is CSSPTGGDSTDTQYF. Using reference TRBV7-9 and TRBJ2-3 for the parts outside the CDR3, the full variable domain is DTGVSQNPRHKITKRGQNVTFRCDPISEHNRLYWYRQTLGQGPEFLTYFQNEAQLEKSRLLSDRFSAERPKGSFSTLEIQRTEQGDSAMYLCSSPTGGDSTDTQYFGPGTRLTVL.

DNA for the CDR3: TGTGCCAGCAGGTGGGAGGGGGGCGCTGAAGCTTTCTTT. Residues: CASRWEGGAEAFF. The chain carries TRBV5-4 and TRBJ1-1; D perhaps matches TRBD1 (6 bases). The V and J ends lost 5 bases and 6 bases respectively, with 14 bases between them. The CDR3 covers 13 residues. Looked up from germline, CDR1 is SGHNT and CDR2 is YYREEE (reference sequence).